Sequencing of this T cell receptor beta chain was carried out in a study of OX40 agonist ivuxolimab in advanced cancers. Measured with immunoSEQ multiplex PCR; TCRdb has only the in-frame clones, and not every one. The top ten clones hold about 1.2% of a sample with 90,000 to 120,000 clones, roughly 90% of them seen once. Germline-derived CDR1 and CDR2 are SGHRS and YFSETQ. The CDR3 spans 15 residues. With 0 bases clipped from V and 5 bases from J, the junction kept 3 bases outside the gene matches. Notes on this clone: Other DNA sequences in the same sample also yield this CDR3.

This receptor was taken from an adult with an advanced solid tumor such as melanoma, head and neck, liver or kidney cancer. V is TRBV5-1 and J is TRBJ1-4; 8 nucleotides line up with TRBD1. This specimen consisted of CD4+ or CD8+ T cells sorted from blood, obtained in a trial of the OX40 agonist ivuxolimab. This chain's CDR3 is CASSLETGVNEKLFF. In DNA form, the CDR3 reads TGCGCCAGCAGCTTGGAGACAGGGGTAAATGAAAAACTGTTTTTT.